The 21 T cell receptor beta chains listed next were all sequenced from one sample in a study of blood T cell repertoires in COVID-19. TCRdb keeps only in-frame clones here, not all; method: immunoSEQ multiplex PCR. The data show 370,000 or so clones, with approximately 87% seen just once and 1.3% held by the top ten. Sequencing input: PBMCs or T cells enriched from blood (not recorded which). These receptors came from a man aged 30-40 years who had recovered from COVID-19.

The chain joins TRBV29-1 to TRBJ2-7; perhaps TRBD2 as D (5 bases). CDR1 is SQVTM and CDR2 is ANQGSEA in the germline V gene. This CDR3 has 13 residues. V shed 6 bases and J shed 2 bases, with 14 bases lying between them. The CDR3 region is CSVAYAGTYEQYF. DNA of the CDR3: TGCAGCGTCGCTTACGCCGGGACCTACGAGCAGTACTTC.

This chain connects TRBV5-6 to TRBJ2-2; possibly TRBD1 for D (5 bases). The V and J ends lost 2 bases and 5 bases respectively, with 16 bases between them. The V gene's germline CDR1 is SGHDT and CDR2 YYEEEE. The CDR3 is 16 amino acids. CDR3 coding DNA: TGTGCCAGCAGCTTACTGGACACCCCGAGGACCGGGGAGCTGTTTTTT. This translates into CASSLLDTPRTGELFF.

This rearrangement joins TRBV7-3 to TRBJ2-2, with D perhaps TRBD2 (5 bases). Trimming cost V 5 bases and J 8 bases, with 12 bases left between them. Germline assignment: CDR1 SGHTA and CDR2 FQGTGA. The CDR3 spans 13 residues. CDR3 in amino acids: CASSTTRAGELFF. The CDR3 DNA follows: TGTGCCAGCAGCACCACTAGGGCGGGGGAGCTGTTTTTT. The entire variable domain, with the rest obtained from reference TRBV7-3 and TRBJ2-2, is as follows: GAGVSQTPSNKVTEKGKYVELRCDPISGHTALYWYRQSLGQGPEFLIYFQGTGAADDSGLPNDRFFAVRPEGSVSTLKIQRTERGDSAVYLCASSTTRAGELFFGEGSRLTVL.

The chain is built from TRBV20-1 and TRBJ1-6; no firm D call. Germline V gives CDR1 DFQATT, CDR2 SNEGSKA (reference sequence). V was shortened by 3 bases and J by 4 bases, with 7 bases between the two germline ends. CDR3 length: 13 residues. The CDR3 sequence: CSASSQYNSPLHF. For the CDR3, the DNA is TGCAGTGCTAGTTCTCAGTATAATTCACCCCTCCACTTT.

This chain uses TRBV19 with TRBJ1-2, with D perhaps TRBD1 (6 bases). The germline V gene has CDR1 LNHDA and CDR2 SQIVND (reference sequence). V gave up 8 bases and J gave up 0 bases, with 10 bases separating them. The CDR3 loop spans 13 amino acids. The CDR3 spells CASLGQANYGYTF. For the CDR3, the DNA is TGTGCCAGTTTGGGACAAGCTAACTATGGCTACACCTTC. The complete variable domain, with remaining parts taken from reference TRBV19 and TRBJ1-2, reads DGGITQSPKYLFRKEGQNVTLSCEQNLNHDAMYWYRQDPGQGLRLIYYSQIVNDFQKGDIAEGYSVSREKKESFPLTVTSAQKNPTAFYLCASLGQANYGYTFGSGTRLTVV.

This sequence joins TRBV3-1 (or the pseudogene TRBV3-2) and TRBJ1-3; D might be TRBD1 (5 bases). V was pared by 2 bases and J by 3 bases, with 8 bases between. In germline, CDR1 is LGHDT, CDR2 YNNKEL (reference sequence). CDR3 length equals 14 residues. Written as DNA, the CDR3 is TGTGCCAGCAGCCAACAGGGAGGTGGAAACACCATATATTTT. The encoded protein is CASSQQGGGNTIYF.

The chain carries TRBV6-6 and TRBJ2-5, with 8 bases aligning to TRBD2. Germline V gives CDR1 MNHNY, CDR2 SVGAGI (reference sequence). The length of the CDR3 is 16 residues. Trimming at V came to 6 bases and at J to 0 bases, leaving 9 bases not matched to a gene. The CDR3 DNA sequence: TGTGCCAGCAGCCTAGGACCGGGGGGGTACCAAGAGACCCAGTACTTC. Its translation is CASSLGPGGYQETQYF.

The J gene is TRBJ1-2, the V gene TRBV5-1; D gene ambiguous. Trimming removed 4 bases from V and 2 bases from J, with 6 bases in between. The CDR3 runs to 12 residues. Per germline, CDR1 SGHRS and CDR2 YFSETQ. CDR3 bases: TGCGCCAGCAGCCCCGAGAACTATGGCTACACCTTC. Translating it yields CASSPENYGYTF.

The V call is TRBV9, the J call TRBJ2-3; 7 positions match TRBD1. Germline CDR1 reads SGDLS; CDR2 reads YYNGEE. The CDR3 spans 17 residues. The junction had 14 bases not matched to a gene; V was cut back by 2 bases and J by 5 bases. The CDR3 bases are TGTGCCAGCAGCGTCATTGATTCGGGACAGATTGAAGATACGCAGTATTTT. This gives the protein CASSVIDSGQIEDTQYF.

This rearrangement joins TRBV10-2 to TRBJ2-1, with TRBD1 identical over 10 bases. CDR1 and CDR2 from the germline V gene are WSHSY and SAAADI. This CDR3 contains 14 residues. The V gene end was trimmed by 8 bases and the J gene end by 0 bases; junction bases not matched to a gene: 1. In DNA, the CDR3 is TGCGCCAGCGGGGACAGGGGCTCCTACAATGAGCAGTTCTTC. Amino acids: CASGDRGSYNEQFF.

J is TRBJ2-7 and V is TRBV4-1; TRBD2 matches at 8 bases. V was clipped by 0 bases and J by 9 bases; unmatched bases: 19. The CDR3 loop spans 18 amino acids. Germline CDR1 and CDR2: MGHRA and YSYEKL. The CDR3, as DNA: TGCGCCAGCAGCCAAGAGGTGACAAGCGGGGGTACTCTACGAGGGCAGTACTTC. The encoded protein is CASSQEVTSGGTLRGQYF.

The V call is TRBV4-1, the J call TRBJ1-2; the match to TRBD1 covers 9 bases. Losses at the gene ends were 1 base for V and 3 bases for J; bases not matched to a gene: 3. This CDR3 is built from 15 residues. CDR1 and CDR2 from the germline V gene are MGHRA and YSYEKL. CDR3 in amino acids: CASSQGTGGDYGYTF. In DNA, the CDR3 is TGCGCCAGCAGCCAAGGAACAGGGGGCGACTATGGCTACACCTTC.

V gene TRBV18 combines with J gene TRBJ2-2; D is perhaps TRBD2 (6 bases). The CDR3 runs to 16 residues. From germline, CDR1 is KGHSH and CDR2 LQKENI. V dropped 0 bases and J dropped 6 bases, with 14 bases sitting between them. This CDR3 reads CASSPPQGAGSGELFF. Here the CDR3 DNA reads TGTGCCAGCTCACCACCCCAAGGGGCGGGATCCGGGGAGCTGTTTTTT.

This sequence joins TRBV20-1 and TRBJ1-5; 10 nucleotides agree with TRBD1. Germline V gene sequence: CDR1 DFQATT, CDR2 SNEGSKA (reference sequence). This CDR3 contains 14 residues. J gave up 6 bases and V 3 bases, and 5 bases lay outside the gene matches. CDR3 nucleotides: TGCAGTGCTAGTGGGACAGGGGAGCGTCAGCCCCAGCATTTT. Its translation: CSASGTGERQPQHF.

CDR3 protein: CASSQFDISGNQPQHF. The CDR3 DNA reads TGTGCCAGCAGCCAATTCGACATCTCCGGCAATCAGCCCCAGCATTTT. The V call is TRBV4-2, the J call TRBJ1-5; D not resolved. This CDR3 contains 16 residues. Trimming took off 2 bases at V and 2 bases at J, with 13 bases between the two ends. Germline CDR1 and CDR2: LGHNA and YNFKEQ.

This chain uses TRBV7-2 with TRBJ1-5; possible D gene TRBD1, 6 bases. This CDR3 is built from 15 residues. Germline V gene data show CDR1 as SGHTA and CDR2 as FQGNSA. Deletions cut 5 bases from V and 6 bases from J, with 17 bases between. CDR3 DNA sequence: TGTGCCAGCAGCCAGGAGACAGGTCAAAGTCAGCCCCAGCATTTT. Translation: CASSQETGQSQPQHF.

Worth noting for this clone: This sample includes further DNA sequences coding for the same CDR3. The chain is built from TRBV7-3 and TRBJ2-3; tentative D call: TRBD2 (5 bases). This CDR3 spans 13 amino acids. Germline loops: CDR1 SGHTA, CDR2 FQGTGA. The V and J ends lost 1 base and 5 bases respectively, with 7 bases between them. The CDR3 DNA is TGTGCCAGCAGCTTAAGAGAGGGAGATACGCAGTATTTT. Translated, it gives CASSLREGDTQYF.

The genes are TRBV6-5 and TRBJ1-6; a weak D match, TRBD1 (6 bases). Germline V gene lookup returns CDR1 MNHEY and CDR2 SVGAGI. The CDR3 covers 15 residues. V shed 8 bases and J shed 0 bases, with 11 bases lying between them. In DNA form, the CDR3 reads TGTGCCAGCTCTCAGGGGTTCTCCTATAATTCACCCCTCCACTTT. Translation: CASSQGFSYNSPLHF.

The J gene is TRBJ1-1, the V gene TRBV18, with a tentative D call TRBD1 (5 bases). Germline CDR1 reads KGHSH; CDR2 reads LQKENI. This CDR3 region has 13 residues. With 0 bases removed from V and 10 bases from J, the gap between germline ends came to 12 bases. CDR3 DNA sequence: TGTGCCAGCTCACCACCGATGCAGGGCCGAGCTTTCTTT. Amino acid sequence: CASSPPMQGRAFF.

The chain uses TRBV6-2 or TRBV6-3 and TRBJ2-3; 8 bases are shared with TRBD2. The CDR3 runs to 16 residues. CDR1 MNHEY and CDR2 SVGEGT come from the germline V gene. V shed 0 bases and J 6 bases; nucleotides not matched to a gene: 8. The CDR3 protein is CASSYSSRGGMDTQYF. The CDR3 DNA follows: TGTGCCAGCAGTTACTCGAGCCGGGGGGGAATGGATACGCAGTATTTT.

The chain has TRBV9 and TRBJ1-4, with 9 bases that match TRBD1. Unmatched junction bases numbered 8, after V lost 3 bases and J lost 8 bases. This CDR3 contains 15 residues. Per the germline V gene, CDR1 is SGDLS and CDR2 is YYNGEE. DNA for the CDR3: TGTGCCAGCAGCGACCCGGGACAGGGATACGAAAAACTGTTTTTT. Its protein is CASSDPGQGYEKLFF.